Presented here are 31 T cell receptor beta chains from one specimen sequenced in a study of Ad26.COV2.S vaccination and SARS-CoV-2 variants (dated by TCRdb to about 2021). Libraries were prepared through the immunoSEQ multiplex PCR assay. The clones in this table, taken by TCRdb from immuneACCESS, are in-frame only. Not every clone is retained; where verified, under half of the shortfall comes from an unresolved V gene, and the cause of the rest is unknown. Across this sample there are fewer than 400,000 clones, with approximately 90% seen only once. Of the sample, 3.5% is held by the ten largest clones. The treatment or condition tag for this specimen amounts to: some 20 received Ad26.COV2.S at low or high dose, single or two shots; roughly 5 received placebo; per-sample allocation not given. Repertoires of vaccine and placebo recipients were sequenced from samples collected on day 63 after the first injection.

Here the sequenced sample was peripheral blood, taken in a trial of Ad26.COV2.S vaccine versus placebo. The receptor source for this set is a person aged 18-60 years who received the Ad26.COV2.S COVID-19 vaccine or a placebo.

The chain couples TRBV10-2 to TRBJ2-5; 9 bases are a match to TRBD1. Losses at the gene ends were 8 bases for V and 4 bases for J; bases not matched to a gene: 5. Germline V gives CDR1 WSHSY, CDR2 SAAADI. The CDR3 consists of 13 residues. The CDR3 loop reads CASGGQGGETQYF. CDR3 bases: TGCGCCAGCGGGGGACAGGGAGGAGAGACCCAGTACTTC.

The chain links TRBV11-1 to TRBJ1-1, with a possible D match to TRBD1 (5 bases). The CDR3 totals 16 residues. V was pared by 0 bases and J by 5 bases, with 16 bases between. Germline V gene lookup returns CDR1 SGHAT and CDR2 FQDESV (reference sequence). The CDR3 spells CASSLAEGQGGTEAFF. The CDR3 coding sequence is TGTGCCAGCAGCTTAGCGGAGGGGCAGGGAGGGACTGAAGCTTTCTTT. The full variable domain, in which reference TRBV11-1 and TRBJ1-1 provide the parts outside the CDR3, is EAEVAQSPRYKITEKSQAVAFWCDPISGHATLYWYRQILGQGPELLVQFQDESVVDDSQLPKDRFSAERLKGVDSTLKIQPAELGDSAMYLCASSLAEGQGGTEAFFGQGTRLTVV.

Here the CDR3 DNA reads TGTGCCAGCAGGCGGCAGGGGGCTGGGGAGCTGTTTTTT. Protein sequence: CASRRQGAGELFF. J is TRBJ2-2 and V is TRBV13, with TRBD1 matching over 8 bases. CDR3 length: 13 residues. Germline V gene data show CDR1 as PRHDT and CDR2 as FYEKMQ (reference sequence). J was trimmed by 8 bases and V by 6 bases; bases with no gene match: 5.

The chain uses TRBV5-1 and TRBJ2-1; D is tentatively TRBD1 or TRBD2 (5 bases each). The CDR3 is 14 amino acids. The germline V gene has CDR1 SGHRS and CDR2 YFSETQ. V shed 4 bases and J shed 5 bases, with 13 bases lying between them. The CDR3 DNA reads TGCGCCAGCAGCGCGGCCGGGACCGACAATGAGCAGTTCTTC. Residues: CASSAAGTDNEQFF.

The chain carries TRBV11-2 and TRBJ1-2; 7 bases agree with TRBD1. The CDR3 runs to 13 residues. Germline V gives CDR1 SGHAT, CDR2 FQNNGV. Trimming cost V 5 bases and J 6 bases; bases outside gene matches: 6. The CDR3 nucleotides are TGTGCCAGCAGCCCCCGACAGGGTCATGGCTACACCTTC. It yields the protein CASSPRQGHGYTF.

The chain is built from TRBV29-1 and TRBJ1-5; possible D gene TRBD1, 6 bases. The CDR3 is 13 residues long. From germline, CDR1 is SQVTM and CDR2 ANQGSEA. Trimming left V 5 bases short and J 3 bases short, with 11 bases between. CDR3 in DNA: TGCAGCGTTTCCAGGGGCCCCAATCAGCCCCAGCATTTT. It encodes CSVSRGPNQPQHF.

This sequence joins TRBV9 and TRBJ2-3, with D tentatively TRBD2 (6 bases). V was trimmed by 5 bases and J by 6 bases, leaving 16 bases between them. The CDR3 loop spans 14 amino acids. Germline CDR1 is SGDLS and CDR2 is YYNGEE. The CDR3 nucleotides read TGTGCCAGCAGTGCCGGAGGGCAGTTGGATACGCAGTATTTT. This codes for CASSAGGQLDTQYF.

DNA of the CDR3: TGTGCCAGCAGTTGGGAAGGACAGAACACTGAAGCTTTCTTT. It codes for CASSWEGQNTEAFF. The rearrangement links TRBV6-5 to TRBJ1-1, with D possibly matching TRBD1 (5 bases). The CDR3 has 14 amino acids. Germline assignment: CDR1 MNHEY and CDR2 SVGAGI. V shed 4 bases and J shed 1 base, with 10 bases lying between them.

This clone was found once. The rearrangement uses TRBV6-6 and TRBJ2-7; D possibly corresponds to TRBD1 (5 bases). Germline loops: CDR1 MNHNY, CDR2 SVGAGI (reference sequence). The CDR3 totals 13 residues. Trimming removed 5 bases from V and 1 base from J, with 9 bases in between. CDR3 coding DNA: TGTGCCAGCAGTACTCAGGGATCCTACGAGCAGTACTTC. Protein product: CASSTQGSYEQYF.

The V gene is TRBV3-1 (or the pseudogene TRBV3-2), the J gene TRBJ2-7, with D perhaps matching TRBD1 or TRBD2 (5 bases each). The CDR3 totals 15 residues. Trimming removed 1 base from V and 6 bases from J, with 16 bases in between. CDR1 is LGHDT, CDR2 YNNKEL, per germline (reference sequence). The CDR3 DNA follows: TGTGCCAGCAGCCAAGGGATTGGGGGATCGGGCGAGCAGTACTTC. As protein: CASSQGIGGSGEQYF.

CDR3 protein: CASGRTGNEKLFF. The CDR3 bases are TGTGCCAGCGGCCGGACAGGGAATGAAAAACTGTTTTTT. The chain has TRBV7-8 and TRBJ1-4; 8 bases map to TRBD1. After removal of 8 bases from V and 5 bases from J, the junction contained 4 bases not matched to a gene. CDR1 is SGHVS, CDR2 FQNEAQ, per germline. The CDR3 extends over 13 amino acids.

This chain uses TRBV19 with TRBJ1-5; 10 bases match TRBD1. V lost 5 bases, J lost 9 bases, and 7 bases stayed unmatched. This CDR3 has 14 residues. Germline loops: CDR1 LNHDA, CDR2 SQIVND (reference sequence). The CDR3 spells CASSRTGGRGPQHF. Here the CDR3 DNA reads TGTGCCAGTAGTCGGACAGGGGGAAGGGGGCCCCAGCATTTT.

V and J are TRBV19 and TRBJ1-5, with 7 positions matching TRBD1. After removal of 7 bases from V and 1 base from J, the junction contained 7 bases not matched to a gene. The CDR3 length is 15 residues. Germline loops: CDR1 LNHDA, CDR2 SQIVND (reference sequence). CDR3 protein: CASTRQGGSNQPQHF. The CDR3 DNA reads as TGTGCCAGTACAAGACAGGGTGGGAGCAATCAGCCCCAGCATTTT.

A single count supports this clone. V usage is TRBV5-4 and J usage is TRBJ2-3, with D possibly being TRBD2 (6 bases). V lost 0 bases, J lost 5 bases, and 13 bases lay in between. The CDR3 is 15 residues long. Germline lookup yields CDR1 SGHNT and CDR2 YYREEE (reference sequence). The CDR3 loop is CASSLGAGRGDTQYF. DNA of the CDR3: TGTGCCAGCAGCTTGGGGGCGGGGCGGGGAGATACGCAGTATTTT.

This chain joins TRBV6-5 and TRBJ1-1; D gene unclear. In germline, CDR1 is MNHEY, CDR2 SVGAGI. The CDR3 has 14 amino acids. Trimming pared 0 bases from V and 7 bases from J, leaving 12 bases between. CDR3 sequence: CASSYSVAGYEAFF. DNA for the CDR3: TGTGCCAGCAGTTACTCGGTTGCAGGTTATGAAGCTTTCTTT.

The chain recombines TRBV5-1 with TRBJ2-4; D might be TRBD2 (5 bases). V was shortened by 1 base and J by 5 bases, with 10 bases between the two germline ends. Germline lookup yields CDR1 SGHRS and CDR2 YFSETQ. The CDR3 spans 14 residues. The CDR3 DNA reads TGCGCCAGCAGCTTGCCTGGAGGTGAAAACATTCAGTACTTC. Its protein product is CASSLPGGENIQYF. Together with reference TRBV5-1 and TRBJ2-4, the CDR3 gives the full variable domain: KAGVTQTPRYLIKTRGQQVTLSCSPISGHRSVSWYQQTPGQGLQFLFEYFSETQRNKGNFPGRFSGRQFSNSRSEMNVSTLELGDSALYLCASSLPGGENIQYFGAGTRLSVL.

The rearrangement uses TRBV30 and TRBJ1-2, with no clear D. Germline CDR1 is GTSNPN and CDR2 is SVGIG (reference sequence). This CDR3 spans 13 amino acids. V was cut by 2 bases and J by 5 bases, with 12 bases left in between. The CDR3 region is CAWSPTGLYGYTF. For the CDR3, the DNA is TGTGCCTGGAGTCCCACGGGTCTTTATGGCTACACCTTC. Filled out from reference TRBV30 and TRBJ1-2, the complete variable domain reads SQTIHQWPATLVQPVGSPLSLECTVEGTSNPNLYWYRQAAGRGLQLLFYSVGIGQISSEVPQNLSASRPQDRQFILSSKKLLLSDSGFYLCAWSPTGLYGYTFGSGTRLTVV.

This chain uses TRBV12-5 with TRBJ2-1; D is uncertain. Germline values: CDR1 LGHNT, CDR2 FRNRAP. V lost 0 bases to trimming and J lost 6 bases, with 3 bases between them. This CDR3 has 12 residues. CDR3 in amino acids: CASGLVGNEQFF. In DNA, the CDR3 is TGTGCTAGTGGTTTGGTAGGCAATGAGCAGTTCTTC.

This sequence joins TRBV7-2 and TRBJ2-1; either TRBD1 or TRBD2 may supply D (6 bases each). Per the germline V gene, CDR1 is SGHTA and CDR2 is FQGNSA. V lost 0 bases and J lost 4, with 10 bases in between. The CDR3 loop spans 15 amino acids. CDR3 DNA: TGTGCCAGCAGCTTAGCTCGGGGGCATTACAATGAGCAGTTCTTC. Translation: CASSLARGHYNEQFF.

The V call is TRBV28, the J call TRBJ1-2; tentatively, D is TRBD1 (6 bases). Germline V gene lookup returns CDR1 MDHEN and CDR2 SYDVKM. The V end lost 4 bases, the J end lost 4 bases, and 22 bases lay between the germline ends. This CDR3 has 17 amino acids. The CDR3 DNA follows: TGTGCCAGCAGTTCCGGGGGGCGGGATTCTTCACTCTATGGCTACACCTTC. It codes for CASSSGGRDSSLYGYTF.

The V gene is TRBV4-1, the J gene TRBJ1-5, with D perhaps matching TRBD1 (5 bases). The germline V gene encodes CDR1 MGHRA and CDR2 YSYEKL. The CDR3 extends over 15 amino acids. The V end was cut by 0 bases, the J end by 6 bases, with 12 bases between. The CDR3 bases are TGCGCCAGCAGCCAAGACCGGGACTTGGGTCAGCCCCAGCATTTT. Encoded protein: CASSQDRDLGQPQHF.

This chain joins TRBV30 and TRBJ2-5; 7 bases map to TRBD1. Germline CDR1 and CDR2: GTSNPN and SVGIG (reference sequence). The CDR3 contains 12 residues. After removal of 4 bases from V and 4 bases from J, the junction contained 3 bases not matched to a gene. This chain's CDR3 is CAWTTGTETQYF. The CDR3 nucleotides read TGTGCCTGGACGACAGGGACAGAGACCCAGTACTTC.

V gene TRBV12-3 or TRBV12-4 combines with J gene TRBJ2-4, with D unclear. The CDR3 consists of 13 residues. Trimming stripped 5 bases from V and 13 bases from J, with 18 bases between. The CDR3 reads CASSLQSGVDQYF. As DNA, the CDR3 is TGTGCCAGCAGTCTTCAGAGTGGGGTCGACCAGTACTTC.

The chain joins TRBV12-5 to TRBJ2-3; perhaps TRBD1 as D (5 bases). Trimming took off 1 base at V and 0 bases at J, with 14 bases between the two ends. The germline gives CDR1 LGHNT, CDR2 FRNRAP. The CDR3 is 17 amino acids. In DNA form, the CDR3 reads TGTGCTAGTGGTTTGGCTGAATGGACACCTAGCACAGATACGCAGTATTTT. This translates into CASGLAEWTPSTDTQYF.

CDR3 in DNA: TGCGCCAGCAGCCGGACTAGTGGAGAGACCCAGTACTTC. Translation gives CASSRTSGETQYF. The chain recombines TRBV4-1 with TRBJ2-5; 7 bases are a match to TRBD2. Germline lookup yields CDR1 MGHRA and CDR2 YSYEKL. CDR3 length: 13 residues. V shed 4 bases, J shed 4 bases, and the junction held 3 bases outside the gene matches.

The V and J genes are TRBV5-1 and TRBJ2-7; TRBD2 matches 10 bases. J was trimmed by 3 bases and V by 1 base; bases with no gene match: 4. Germline assignment: CDR1 SGHRS and CDR2 YFSETQ. The CDR3 loop spans 15 amino acids. The CDR3 DNA follows: TGCGCCAGCAGCTTGTTTACTAGCGGGGTCTACGAGCAGTACTTC. Translated: CASSLFTSGVYEQYF.

The chain joins TRBV7-9 to TRBJ1-4; D remains unclear. CDR1 SEHNR and CDR2 FQNEAQ come from the germline V gene (reference sequence). V gave up 0 bases and J gave up 6 bases, with 11 bases separating them. The CDR3 covers 15 residues. This chain's CDR3 is CASSLAQPRDEKLFF. DNA for the CDR3: TGTGCCAGCAGCTTAGCGCAACCCCGCGATGAAAAACTGTTTTTT.

The chain recombines TRBV19 with TRBJ1-2; a possible D gene is TRBD1 (5 bases). From germline, CDR1 is LNHDA and CDR2 SQIVND (reference sequence). This CDR3 contains 15 residues. With 4 bases removed from V and 2 bases from J, the gap between germline ends came to 14 bases. The CDR3 is CASSSTWGVNYGYTF. In DNA form, the CDR3 reads TGTGCCAGTAGTAGTACCTGGGGGGTAAACTATGGCTACACCTTC.

The V call is TRBV18, the J call TRBJ2-2, with 8 positions matching TRBD1. The CDR3 is 15 residues long. The germline CDR1 and CDR2 sequences are KGHSH and LQKENI. With 3 bases clipped from V and 5 bases from J, the junction kept 5 bases outside the gene matches. The CDR3 here is CASSPDRVKTGELFF. DNA for the CDR3: TGTGCCAGCTCACCGGACAGGGTGAAAACCGGGGAGCTGTTTTTT.

For the CDR3, the DNA is TGTGTCAGAAGCTTAAGGGACAGGCAGAGCTACGAGCAGTACTTC. Translated: CVRSLRDRQSYEQYF. This chain joins TRBV7-5 and TRBJ2-7; no check of the table's D call, TRBD1, against the DNA was made. TRBV7-5 is a listed pseudogene. CDR3 length: 15 amino acids.

The V gene is TRBV6-5, the J gene TRBJ1-5; no clear D gene. CDR1 MNHEY and CDR2 SVGAGI come from the germline V gene. The germline V and J ends were trimmed by 3 bases and 3 bases, with 9 bases remaining between them. The CDR3 consists of 14 residues. Here the CDR3 reads CASSYNGYNQPQHF. The CDR3 DNA sequence: TGTGCCAGCAGTTATAACGGCTACAATCAGCCCCAGCATTTT.